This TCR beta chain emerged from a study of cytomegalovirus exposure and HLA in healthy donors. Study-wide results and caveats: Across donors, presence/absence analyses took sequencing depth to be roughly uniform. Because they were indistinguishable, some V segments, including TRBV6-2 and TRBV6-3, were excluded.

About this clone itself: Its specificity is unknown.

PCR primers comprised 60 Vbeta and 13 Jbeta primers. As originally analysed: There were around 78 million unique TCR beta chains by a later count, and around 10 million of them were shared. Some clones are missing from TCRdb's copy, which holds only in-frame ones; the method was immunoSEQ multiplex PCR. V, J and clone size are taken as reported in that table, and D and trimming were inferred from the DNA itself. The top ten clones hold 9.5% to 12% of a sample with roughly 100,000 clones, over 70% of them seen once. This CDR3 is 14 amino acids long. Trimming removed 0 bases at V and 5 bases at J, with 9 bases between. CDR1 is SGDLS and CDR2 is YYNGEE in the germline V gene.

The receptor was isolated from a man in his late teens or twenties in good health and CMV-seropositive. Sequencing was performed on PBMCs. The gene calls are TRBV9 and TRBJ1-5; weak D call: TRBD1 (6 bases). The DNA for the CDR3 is TGTGCCAGCAGCGTAGACAGGGATGATCAGCCCCAGCATTTT. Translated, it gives CASSVDRDDQPQHF.